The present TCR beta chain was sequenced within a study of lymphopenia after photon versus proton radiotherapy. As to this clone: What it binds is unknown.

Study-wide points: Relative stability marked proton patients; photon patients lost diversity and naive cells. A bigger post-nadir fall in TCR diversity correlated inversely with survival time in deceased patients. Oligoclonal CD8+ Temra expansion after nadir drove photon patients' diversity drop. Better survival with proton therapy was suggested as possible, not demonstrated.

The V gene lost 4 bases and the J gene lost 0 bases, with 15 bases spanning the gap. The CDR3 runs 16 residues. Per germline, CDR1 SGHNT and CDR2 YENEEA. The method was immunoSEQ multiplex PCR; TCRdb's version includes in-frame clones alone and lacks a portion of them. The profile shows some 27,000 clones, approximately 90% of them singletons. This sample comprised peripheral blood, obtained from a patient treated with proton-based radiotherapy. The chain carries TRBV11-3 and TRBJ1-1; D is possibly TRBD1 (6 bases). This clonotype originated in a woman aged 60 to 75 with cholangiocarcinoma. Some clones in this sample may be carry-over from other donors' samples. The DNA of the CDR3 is TGTGCCAGCAGCTCAACGGACAGACGACTGAACACTGAAGCTTTCTTT. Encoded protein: CASSSTDRRLNTEAFF.